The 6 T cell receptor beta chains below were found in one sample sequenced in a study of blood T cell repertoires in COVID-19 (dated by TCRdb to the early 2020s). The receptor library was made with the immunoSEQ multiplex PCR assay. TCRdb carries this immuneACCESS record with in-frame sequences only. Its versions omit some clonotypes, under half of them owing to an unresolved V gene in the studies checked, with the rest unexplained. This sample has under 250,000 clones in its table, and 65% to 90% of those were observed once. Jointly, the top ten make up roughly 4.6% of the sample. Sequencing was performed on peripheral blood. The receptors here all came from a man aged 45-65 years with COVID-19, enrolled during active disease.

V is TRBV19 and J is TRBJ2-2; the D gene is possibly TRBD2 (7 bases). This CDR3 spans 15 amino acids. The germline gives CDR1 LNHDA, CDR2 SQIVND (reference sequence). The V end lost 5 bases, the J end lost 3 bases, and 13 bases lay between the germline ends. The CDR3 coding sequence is TGTGCCAGTAGTTGGGGGGGCTTCTACACCGGGGAGCTGTTTTTT. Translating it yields CASSWGGFYTGELFF.

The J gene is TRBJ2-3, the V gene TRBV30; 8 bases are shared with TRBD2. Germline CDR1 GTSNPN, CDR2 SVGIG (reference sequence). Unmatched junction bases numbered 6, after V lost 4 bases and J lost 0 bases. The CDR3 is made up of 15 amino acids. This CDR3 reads CAWNSRGGSTDTQYF. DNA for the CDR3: TGTGCCTGGAATTCCCGGGGGGGTAGCACAGATACGCAGTATTTT.

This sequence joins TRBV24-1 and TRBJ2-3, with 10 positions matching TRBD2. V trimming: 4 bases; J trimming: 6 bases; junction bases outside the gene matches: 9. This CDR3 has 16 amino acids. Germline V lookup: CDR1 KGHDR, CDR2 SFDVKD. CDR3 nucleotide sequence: TGTGCCACCAGTGACCGTAGCGGGGGGTGGATGGATACGCAGTATTTT. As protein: CATSDRSGGWMDTQYF.

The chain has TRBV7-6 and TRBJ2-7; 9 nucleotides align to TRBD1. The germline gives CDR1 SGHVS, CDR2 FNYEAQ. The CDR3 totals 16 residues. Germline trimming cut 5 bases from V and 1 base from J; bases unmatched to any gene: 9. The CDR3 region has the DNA TGTGCCAGCAGCCACACAGGGGGCCCTACGTCCTACGAGCAGTACTTC. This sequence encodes CASSHTGGPTSYEQYF.

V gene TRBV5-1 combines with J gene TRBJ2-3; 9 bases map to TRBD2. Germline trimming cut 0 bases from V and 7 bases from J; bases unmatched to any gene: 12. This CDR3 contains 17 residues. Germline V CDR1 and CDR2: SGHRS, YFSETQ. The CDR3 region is CASSLEPSGAVWYTQYF. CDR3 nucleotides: TGCGCCAGCAGCTTGGAGCCTAGCGGGGCCGTTTGGTATACGCAGTATTTT.

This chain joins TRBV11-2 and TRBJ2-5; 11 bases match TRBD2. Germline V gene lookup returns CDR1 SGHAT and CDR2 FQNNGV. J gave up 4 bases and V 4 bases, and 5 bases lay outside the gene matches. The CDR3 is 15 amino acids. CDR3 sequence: CASSSGLAARETQYF. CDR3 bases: TGTGCCAGCAGCTCGGGACTAGCGGCGCGAGAGACCCAGTACTTC.